This T cell receptor (beta chain) appears in the sequencing data of a study of long-term antiretroviral therapy in people with HIV. Study information: The oldest specimens predate the 2015 immediate-ART recommendation by about a decade. General study points: Repertoires with HIV possessed tighter CDR3 length spans than those of controls. In the period from the mid-2000s to the late 2010s, blood was collected, possibly under older ART regimens.

Run at survey level, the immunoSEQ assay was version v3.0. The protocol was immunoSEQ multiplex PCR, while the TCRdb copy is restricted to in-frame clones and leaves out a portion. Of about 33,000 clones listed, 60% to 85% were seen once; the top ten hold less than 9%. A remark on this clone: Its antigen remains unidentified.

Per donor, a minimum of one pre-ART and a minimum of two post-ART PBMC samples were available. This CDR3 is 13 amino acids long. Germline V gene data show CDR1 as LNHDA and CDR2 as SQIVND (reference sequence). V shed 3 bases and J 9 bases; nucleotides not matched to a gene: 2. This receptor was taken from a woman in her forties or fifties with HIV. This material consisted of unsorted PBMCs, taken 2 years after starting antiretroviral therapy. The chain is built from TRBV19 and TRBJ2-1, with 10 positions matching TRBD1. CDR3 residues: CASSMGQGSEQFF. The DNA for the CDR3 is TGTGCCAGTAGTATGGGACAGGGGTCTGAGCAGTTCTTC. Filled out from reference TRBV19 and TRBJ2-1, the complete variable domain reads DGGITQSPKYLFRKEGQNVTLSCEQNLNHDAMYWYRQDPGQGLRLIYYSQIVNDFQKGDIAEGYSVSREKKESFPLTVTSAQKNPTAFYLCASSMGQGSEQFFGPGTRLTVL.